This entry features one T cell receptor (beta chain) sequence. Its matching antigen is unknown. A clone one base away is much larger, so this may be a read error. As part of library construction, unique molecular identifiers were attached to individual cDNA molecules. One entry per CDR3 protein results from TCRdb running MiXCR on the 5' RACE reads. Of approximately 83,000 distinct CDR3 sequences in the sample, roughly 13% are singletons; the top ten hold 3%. The germline gives CDR1 SGHAT, CDR2 FQNNGV. The CDR3 extends over 20 amino acids. The sample belongs to a study of early T cells in non-severe SARS-CoV-2 infection. Study-level background: Alpha and beta chains were unpaired, from unsorted whole-blood bulk RNA.

Points from the study as a whole: In VDJdb matching, anti-spike CD8 responses were favored while private and CD4 specificities went missing.

Sequencing was done on a sample of whole blood. This chain joins TRBV11-2 and TRBJ2-7; TRBD1 matches 9 bases. This sequence originates from an adult who was a healthcare worker with PCR-confirmed SARS-CoV-2 infection or an uninfected control (not recorded which). DNA for the CDR3: TGTGCCAACAGCTTAGATTGGGACAGGGACTCGGGACTACCGACCTACGAGCAGTACTTC. It yields the protein CANSLDWDRDSGLPTYEQYF.